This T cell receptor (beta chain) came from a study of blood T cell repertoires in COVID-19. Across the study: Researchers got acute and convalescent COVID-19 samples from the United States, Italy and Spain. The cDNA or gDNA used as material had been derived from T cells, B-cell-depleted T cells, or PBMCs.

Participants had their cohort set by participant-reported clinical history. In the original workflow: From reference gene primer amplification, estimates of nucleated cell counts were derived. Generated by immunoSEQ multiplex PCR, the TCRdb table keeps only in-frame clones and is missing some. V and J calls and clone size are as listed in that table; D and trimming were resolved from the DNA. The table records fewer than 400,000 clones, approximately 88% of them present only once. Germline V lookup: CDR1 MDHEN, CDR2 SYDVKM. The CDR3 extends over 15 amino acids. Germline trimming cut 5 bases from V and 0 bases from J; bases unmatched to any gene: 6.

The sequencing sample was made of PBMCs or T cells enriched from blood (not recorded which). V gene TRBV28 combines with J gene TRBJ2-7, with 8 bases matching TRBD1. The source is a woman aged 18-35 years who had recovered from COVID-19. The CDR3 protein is CASSSHRGVSYEQYF. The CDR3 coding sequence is TGTGCCAGCAGTAGTCACAGGGGGGTCTCCTACGAGCAGTACTTC.